This T cell receptor (beta chain) comes out of a study of OX40 agonist ivuxolimab in advanced cancers. Turning to the study itself: Dose-escalation cases comprised hepatocellular carcinoma, melanoma, renal cell or head and neck cancer. Notes on the study in general: The authors did not determine the antigen specificity of the expanded peripheral T cells. In the 0.1 to 3.0 mg/kg range, CD4+ and CD8+ blood T cells had expanded clonally by week 6.

Blood draws occurred at baseline, cycle 4 day 1, and cycle 7 day 1. The data were produced by immunoSEQ multiplex PCR, yet TCRdb's version contains in-frame clones alone and is incomplete. Among 50,000 to 65,000 clones listed, approximately 82% were seen once. Comment on this clone: Its antigen is undetermined.

Per germline, CDR1 MGHDK and CDR2 SYGVNS. The V and J ends lost 2 bases and 5 bases respectively, with 13 bases between them. This CDR3 comprises 14 residues. The clonotype originates from an adult with an advanced solid tumor such as melanoma, head and neck, liver or kidney cancer. The V and J genes are TRBV25-1 and TRBJ2-7; D remains unclear. Sequenced here: CD4+ or CD8+ T cells sorted from blood, sampled in a trial of the OX40 agonist ivuxolimab. The CDR3, as DNA: TGTGCCAGCAGTGAAGGCAGCATCAACGACGAGCAGTACTTC. Translation: CASSEGSINDEQYF.